This T cell receptor beta chain appears in the sequencing data of a study of T cells in narcolepsy. Study context: Donors had narcolepsy type 1 or type 2, or were healthy controls.

As regards this clone: Its antigen is as yet unknown.

Produced via immunoSEQ multiplex PCR; TCRdb's table is partial and in-frame only. This sample has about 30,000 clones, with 78% found just once. The germline gives CDR1 MNHEY, CDR2 SVGAGI. The CDR3 is made up of 14 amino acids. V lost 4 bases to trimming and J lost 1 base, with 10 bases between them. The study's findings and limits: Healthy controls reportedly lacked the autoreactive clonotypes serially found in patients' blood. HCRT-specific and TRIB2-specific autoreactive clonotypes appeared among same-patient CSF and blood CD4+ clonotypes.

This receptor was taken from a human donor with narcolepsy. Sequenced material: CD45RA- memory CD4+ T cells from PBMCs. This chain connects TRBV6-5 to TRBJ1-1; D is perhaps TRBD1 (5 bases). The chain's CDR3 is CASSFHRPNTEAFF. In nucleotides, the CDR3 is TGTGCCAGCAGTTTCCACAGGCCGAACACTGAAGCTTTCTTT.